Sequencing of this T cell receptor (beta chain) was carried out in a study of blood T cell repertoires in COVID-19. At the level of the study: Whether acute or convalescent, the COVID-19 samples came from the United States, Italy and Spain. Nucleic acid was either cDNA or gDNA, and it came from T cells, B-cell-depleted T cells, or PBMCs.

In the original analysis: Researchers report that nucleated cell counts were estimated from reference gene primer amplification. Repertoires were generated with immunoSEQ multiplex PCR, while TCRdb's copy carries only in-frame clones and drops some. Clone size and the V and J calls come from that table; the DNA yielded D and trimming. The repertoire holds about 68,000 clones, with roughly 91% as singletons. The germline CDR1 and CDR2 sequences are MDHEN and SYDVKM. The CDR3 is made up of 12 amino acids. V lost 10 bases to trimming and J lost 4 bases, with 13 bases between them. The sequence derives from a man aged 35-49 years with COVID-19, enrolled during active disease. The sequencing sample was made of peripheral blood. The chain carries TRBV28 and TRBJ1-2; D is undetermined. This CDR3 is CATSEVSYGYTF. The DNA of the CDR3 is TGTGCCACCTCGGAGGTTAGCTATGGCTACACCTTC.